The clone carrying this TCR beta chain has a count of ten or more. Antigen: not known. These data are taken from a study of T-cell reconstitution after alpha-beta-depleted transplantation in children. Study findings and constraints: Expanded graft clones numbering several hundred reportedly gave rise to alpha-beta T cells about two months after transplant. Diversity of TCRbeta at day 60 was high in some patients, arising from surviving recipient T cells and thymic progenitors. A year had passed since transplant, and T-cell counts and diversity by then came mostly from newly produced T cells.

A TCRbeta library incorporating unique molecular identifiers was prepared. TCRdb re-called the PCR reads with MiXCR, one entry per CDR3 protein. The sample lists 120,000 to 150,000 distinct CDR3 sequences; about 8.8% were seen once. Trimming cost V 1 base and J 1 base, with 8 bases left between them. CDR3 length equals 14 residues. The germline CDR1 and CDR2 sequences are SGHRS and YFSETQ. This clonotype originated in a female patient between 2 and 15 years old who had a stem cell transplant for congenital amegakaryocytic thrombocytopenia, so the T cells may come from the graft donor. The specimen was PBMCs, mostly from graft donor cells, collected 180 days after TCRalphabeta/CD19-depleted stem cell transplant. The rearrangement links TRBV5-1 to TRBJ1-1; D remains unclear. The CDR3 DNA reads as TGCGCCAGCAGCTTGTCTCCAACGAACACTGAAGCTTTCTTT. Translation: CASSLSPTNTEAFF.